This T cell receptor (beta chain) came from a study of cytomegalovirus exposure and HLA in healthy donors. Points from the study as a whole: The authors later found HLA-associated TCR beta chains more clonally expanded than equally common others.

The CDR3 length is 15 residues. Between the trimmed V and J ends, which lost 4 bases and 0 bases, there was a span of 13 bases. Germline CDR1 PRHDT, CDR2 FYEKMQ (reference sequence). Both 60 Vbeta primers and 13 Jbeta primers went into the PCR. TCRdb's copy holds only in-frame clones and misses some; the assay was immunoSEQ multiplex PCR. The sample lists roughly 150,000 clones; around 77% were seen once. A remark on this clone: The antigen remains unidentified.

The J gene is TRBJ2-7, the V gene TRBV13; D perhaps matches TRBD2 (6 bases). The sequence was obtained from a man aged 25 to 45 in good health. Source material: PBMCs. The CDR3 region is CASSSLGGSSYEQYF. CDR3 sequence (DNA): TGTGCCAGCAGCTCCCTTGGGGGGAGCTCCTACGAGCAGTACTTC.